This passage covers 30 T cell receptor beta chains from one sample sequenced in a study of Ad26.COV2.S vaccination and SARS-CoV-2 variants. Documented treatment: roughly 19 received Ad26.COV2.S at low or high dose, single or two shots; 5 received placebo; per-sample allocation not given. The samples were gathered on day 63 after the first injection of vaccine or placebo. The assay was immunoSEQ multiplex PCR, and TCRdb's table has in-frame clones only and misses some. Found here are a few hundred thousand clones, around 87% of them singletons; the top ten hold 3.4%. Here the sequenced sample was peripheral blood, taken in a trial of Ad26.COV2.S vaccine versus placebo. These receptors were obtained from a person aged 18-65 years who received the Ad26.COV2.S COVID-19 vaccine or a placebo.

This chain links TRBV7-2 with TRBJ1-4; 7 bases match TRBD1. After removal of 4 bases from V and 0 bases from J, the junction contained 14 bases not matched to a gene. The germline CDR1 and CDR2 sequences are SGHTA and FQGNSA. The CDR3 is 19 amino acids. The DNA for the CDR3 is TGTGCCAGCAGCTCCTTCCTGACTCAGGGGGGCGCAACTAATGAAAAACTGTTTTTT. Protein product: CASSSFLTQGGATNEKLFF.

The V gene is TRBV6-5, the J gene TRBJ2-1; no clear D. The CDR3 is 14 residues long. Germline CDR1 reads MNHEY; CDR2 reads SVGAGI. Trimming shortened V by 0 bases and J by 7 bases, and 10 bases separated the two germline ends. DNA of the CDR3: TGTGCCAGCAGTTACTCGGATGAGTTAAATGAGCAGTTCTTC. Translated, it gives CASSYSDELNEQFF.

The chain is built from TRBV14 and TRBJ2-7; D not resolved. V dropped 1 base and J dropped 6 bases, with 10 bases sitting between them. CDR1 SGHDN and CDR2 FVKESK come from the germline V gene. The CDR3 length is 13 residues. The CDR3 DNA is TGTGCCAGCAGCCAAGGGTGGGGTGGCGAGCAGTACTTC. Amino acid sequence: CASSQGWGGEQYF. Drawing the rest from reference TRBV14 and TRBJ2-7, the complete variable domain is EAGVTQFPSHSVIEKGQTVTLRCDPISGHDNLYWYRRVMGKEIKFLLHFVKESKQDESGMPNNRFLAERTGGTYSTLKVQPAELEDSGVYFCASSQGWGGEQYFGPGTRLTVT.

J is TRBJ1-1 and V is TRBV6-5, with D maybe TRBD1 (6 bases). This CDR3 is built from 13 residues. Trimming pared 2 bases from V and 5 bases from J, leaving 9 bases between. Germline CDR1 is MNHEY and CDR2 is SVGAGI. As DNA, the CDR3 is TGTGCCAGCAGTTACCCGGGGACAACTGAAGCTTTCTTT. It specifies CASSYPGTTEAFF.

This chain links TRBV7-9 with TRBJ1-5, with D possibly TRBD1 on 5 matching bases. Germline CDR1 reads SEHNR; CDR2 reads FQNEAQ (reference sequence). The CDR3 is 14 residues long. V shed 1 base and J shed 3 bases, with 7 bases lying between them. CDR3 sequence: CASSLGQFNQPQHF. In DNA form, the CDR3 reads TGTGCCAGCAGCTTAGGACAGTTCAATCAGCCCCAGCATTTT.

The chain has TRBV18 and TRBJ2-5, with D uncertain. The CDR3 consists of 16 residues. Germline assignment: CDR1 KGHSH and CDR2 LQKENI. Deletions cut 3 bases from V and 6 bases from J, with 20 bases between. Written as DNA, the CDR3 is TGTGCCAGCTCACCGTTACTGCAACGGGCCACCAAGACCCAGTACTTC. Translation gives CASSPLLQRATKTQYF.

The chain is built from TRBV7-2 and TRBJ1-1; a weak D match, TRBD1 (5 bases). CDR3 length: 13 amino acids. Trimming cost V 4 bases and J 1 base, with 7 bases left between them. Germline V gene data show CDR1 as SGHTA and CDR2 as FQGNSA. Here the CDR3 reads CASSYGQNTEAFF. CDR3 in DNA: TGTGCCAGCAGCTACGGACAGAACACTGAAGCTTTCTTT.

The chain has TRBV9 and TRBJ1-1; D unclear. The CDR3 length is 15 residues. V lost 0 bases, J lost 0 bases, and 9 bases lay in between. Germline V CDR1 and CDR2: SGDLS, YYNGEE. CDR3 amino acids: CASSVDRTMNTEAFF. The CDR3 DNA sequence: TGTGCCAGCAGCGTAGACAGAACCATGAACACTGAAGCTTTCTTT.

J is TRBJ1-1 and V is TRBV6-5; 7 bases agree with TRBD1. Trimming removed 3 bases from V and 4 bases from J; junction bases left unmatched: 5. Looked up from germline, CDR1 is MNHEY and CDR2 is SVGAGI. The CDR3 loop spans 14 amino acids. CDR3: CASSYNRGGTEAFF. CDR3 nucleotide sequence: TGTGCCAGCAGTTATAACAGGGGTGGCACTGAAGCTTTCTTT.

This rearrangement joins TRBV2 to TRBJ1-5; perhaps TRBD1 as D (5 bases). V shed 7 bases and J shed 1 base, with 20 bases lying between them. Germline lookup yields CDR1 SNHLY and CDR2 FYNNEI. CDR3 length: 17 residues. The CDR3 DNA reads as TGTGCCAGCAACCCAGGGAGGGAAGGTCGGAGCAATCAGCCCCAGCATTTT. This sequence encodes CASNPGREGRSNQPQHF.

The V gene is TRBV7-2, the J gene TRBJ2-1; TRBD2 agrees at 11 bases. This CDR3 has 15 amino acids. Looked up from germline, CDR1 is SGHTA and CDR2 is FQGNSA. Germline trimming cut 1 base from V and 12 bases from J; bases unmatched to any gene: 8. The CDR3 DNA follows: TGTGCCAGCAGCTTAGTTCATAGCGGGGGGGCGGTGCAGTTCTTC. It codes for CASSLVHSGGAVQFF.

The chain carries TRBV18 and TRBJ2-3, with D maybe TRBD1 (6 bases). The CDR3 runs 14 residues. Looked up from germline, CDR1 is KGHSH and CDR2 is LQKENI. The V end lost 5 bases, the J end lost 3 bases, and 12 bases lay between the germline ends. The CDR3 nucleotides are TGTGCCAGCTCAAGGGGGAGACGGACAGATACGCAGTATTTT. This sequence encodes CASSRGRRTDTQYF.

J is TRBJ1-2 and V is TRBV19; TRBD1 might be the D (6 bases). This CDR3 has 16 amino acids. CDR1 LNHDA and CDR2 SQIVND come from the germline V gene (reference sequence). V was pared by 1 base and J by 2 bases, with 14 bases between. The CDR3 region has the DNA TGTGCCAGTAGTATAGGGTCAGGGGTGAAAAACTATGGCTACACCTTC. Amino acid sequence: CASSIGSGVKNYGYTF.

The rearrangement links TRBV19 to TRBJ2-7, with 10 nucleotides matching TRBD1. From germline, CDR1 is LNHDA and CDR2 SQIVND (reference sequence). The CDR3 is 17 amino acids. Trimming took 3 bases from V and 2 from J; bases not matched to a gene: 10. Written as DNA, the CDR3 is TGTGCCAGTAGTATCGAATACCCCGGGACAGGGGCCTACGAGCAGTACTTC. It specifies CASSIEYPGTGAYEQYF.

The V gene is TRBV7-8, the J gene TRBJ2-1, with D possibly being TRBD1 (8 bases). The V and J ends lost 5 bases and 9 bases respectively, with 20 bases between them. Looked up from germline, CDR1 is SGHVS and CDR2 is FQNEAQ. The CDR3 is made up of 15 amino acids. CDR3 bases: TGTGCCAGCAGCCCACAGGGGGGGATTACAATTGAGCAGTTCTTC. Amino acid sequence: CASSPQGGITIEQFF.

The V call is TRBV18, the J call TRBJ1-1; TRBD1 might be the D (6 bases). Germline loops: CDR1 KGHSH, CDR2 LQKENI. V shed 3 bases and J shed 1 base, with 15 bases lying between them. The CDR3 has 16 residues. The CDR3 DNA sequence: TGTGCCAGCTCACCCCGGGACAAGCAAAGGAACACTGAAGCTTTCTTT. This encodes CASSPRDKQRNTEAFF.

The J gene is TRBJ1-5, the V gene TRBV3-1 (or the pseudogene TRBV3-2); D unclear. This CDR3 is 14 amino acids long. CDR1 is LGHDT and CDR2 is YNNKEL in the germline V gene (reference sequence). Trimming left V 4 bases short and J 0 bases short, with 7 bases between. This CDR3 is CASSRTYSNQPQHF. Written as DNA, the CDR3 is TGTGCCAGCAGCCGGACGTATAGCAATCAGCCCCAGCATTTT.

The chain has TRBV19 and TRBJ2-1; TRBD1 agrees at 10 bases. This CDR3 has 15 amino acids. The V and J ends lost 7 bases and 3 bases, in that order; junction bases with no gene match: 6. Germline V gene sequence: CDR1 LNHDA, CDR2 SQIVND (reference sequence). In DNA, the CDR3 is TGTGCCAGTAAACCGGGACAGGGGAACTACAATGAGCAGTTCTTC. This gives the protein CASKPGQGNYNEQFF. The variable domain in full, with the rest retrieved from reference TRBV19 and TRBJ2-1, is DGGITQSPKYLFRKEGQNVTLSCEQNLNHDAMYWYRQDPGQGLRLIYYSQIVNDFQKGDIAEGYSVSREKKESFPLTVTSAQKNPTAFYLCASKPGQGNYNEQFFGPGTRLTVL.

The chain's CDR3 is CASRWRDRSLGVGQPQHF. The CDR3 nucleotides are TGTGCCAGTCGATGGAGGGACAGGTCCCTAGGGGTAGGTCAGCCCCAGCATTTT. The chain combines TRBV19 with TRBJ1-5; 8 bases fit TRBD1. CDR3 length: 18 amino acids. The V and J ends lost 8 bases and 6 bases, in that order; junction bases with no gene match: 21. Germline lookup yields CDR1 LNHDA and CDR2 SQIVND (reference sequence).

The chain joins TRBV15 to TRBJ2-5, with 7 bases fitting TRBD2. Germline V gene lookup returns CDR1 LNHNV and CDR2 YYDKDF (reference sequence). This CDR3 contains 16 residues. Trimming removed 4 bases from V and 5 bases from J; junction bases left unmatched: 13. In nucleotides, the CDR3 is TGTGCCACCAGCACATCACCCGGGACTATTGACGAGACCCAGTACTTC. Its protein is CATSTSPGTIDETQYF.

This clone appeared a single time. The gene calls are TRBV7-9 and TRBJ2-3; possibly TRBD1 or TRBD2 for D (5 bases each). Germline V gene lookup returns CDR1 SEHNR and CDR2 FQNEAQ (reference sequence). Trimming took off 6 bases at V and 5 bases at J, with 15 bases between the two ends. The CDR3 runs to 14 residues. The DNA of the CDR3 is TGTGCCAGCAGTTTGACCCTGAGGGGAGATACGCAGTATTTT. Translated, it gives CASSLTLRGDTQYF.

The chain carries TRBV29-1 and TRBJ2-3; unclear D gene. Per the germline V gene, CDR1 is SQVTM and CDR2 is ANQGSEA. This CDR3 is built from 10 residues. In nucleotides, the CDR3 is TGCAGTCTCTACGCAGATACGCAGTATTTT. The encoded protein is CSLYADTQYF.

J is TRBJ1-6 and V is TRBV28; D possibly corresponds to TRBD1 (5 bases). CDR1 and CDR2 (germline): MDHEN, SYDVKM. This CDR3 spans 15 amino acids. Deletions cut 6 bases from V and 5 bases from J, with 14 bases between. This CDR3 is CASSPPGTDNSPLHF. The CDR3 nucleotides are TGTGCCAGCAGCCCGCCCGGGACCGATAATTCACCCCTCCACTTT.

The rearrangement uses TRBV7-2 and TRBJ1-6; TRBD1 might be the D (6 bases). In germline, CDR1 is SGHTA, CDR2 FQGNSA. Trimming took off 1 base at V and 6 bases at J, with 10 bases between the two ends. The CDR3 is 15 residues long. CDR3 protein: CASSLEGRGNSPLHF. CDR3 nucleotides: TGTGCCAGCAGCTTAGAGGGCAGGGGTAATTCACCCCTCCACTTT.

The genes are TRBV9 and TRBJ2-7, with 7 bases identical to TRBD2. CDR3 size: 14 residues. Germline trimming cut 3 bases from V and 6 bases from J; bases unmatched to any gene: 9. CDR1 is SGDLS, CDR2 YYNGEE, per germline. CDR3 nucleotide sequence: TGTGCCAGCAGCGCGCGGGAGTTGGCCGGCGAGCAGTACTTC. Amino acids: CASSARELAGEQYF.

The chain links TRBV19 to TRBJ2-3, with D perhaps given as TRBD1 or TRBD2 (5 bases each). From germline, CDR1 is LNHDA and CDR2 SQIVND (reference sequence). The CDR3 extends over 16 amino acids. The ends were cut back, 3 bases at V and 2 bases at J, with 15 bases in the middle. The CDR3 reads CASSIQGRGPTDTQYF. CDR3 nucleotide sequence: TGTGCCAGTAGTATTCAGGGACGGGGACCCACAGATACGCAGTATTTT.

The genes are TRBV6-5 and TRBJ2-1; TRBD1 matches 8 bases. The CDR3 loop spans 15 amino acids. J was trimmed by 7 bases and V by 2 bases; bases with no gene match: 7. Germline-derived CDR1 and CDR2 are MNHEY and SVGAGI. In DNA form, the CDR3 reads TGTGCCAGCAGTTACAGAAGGACAGGGACAAATGAGCAGTTCTTC. Its protein product is CASSYRRTGTNEQFF.

The chain carries TRBV20-1 and TRBJ2-7; 8 nucleotides match TRBD2. The V gene end was trimmed by 3 bases and the J gene end by 1 base; junction bases not matched to a gene: 5. The CDR3 contains 14 residues. Germline V lookup: CDR1 DFQATT, CDR2 SNEGSKA (reference sequence). CDR3 loop: CSASVGGGSYEQYF. Here the CDR3 DNA reads TGCAGTGCTAGTGTTGGCGGGGGGTCCTACGAGCAGTACTTC.

The J gene is TRBJ2-5, the V gene TRBV27; no clear D. V gave up 10 bases and J gave up 1 base, with 10 bases separating them. The length of the CDR3 is 12 residues. Germline lookup yields CDR1 MNHEY and CDR2 SMNVEV (reference sequence). For the CDR3, the DNA is TGTGCCACCCGAAGATCCCAAGAGACCCAGTACTTC. Its translation: CATRRSQETQYF.

V is TRBV7-6 and J is TRBJ1-1; weak D call: TRBD1 (5 bases). The CDR3 loop spans 16 amino acids. Germline values: CDR1 SGHVS, CDR2 FNYEAQ. Deletions cut 4 bases from V and 4 bases from J, with 19 bases between. Here the CDR3 DNA reads TGTGCCAGCAGCTCCCGGGACTCCGGTTTTATCACTGAAGCTTTCTTT. It yields the protein CASSSRDSGFITEAFF.